Sequencing of this TCR beta chain was carried out in a study of beta chain features in type 1 diabetes. CDR1 SEHNR and CDR2 FQNEAQ come from the germline V gene (reference sequence). The CDR3 contains 15 residues. The junction had 6 bases not matched to a gene; V was cut back by 4 bases and J by 1 base. It was via CD45RO/CCR7/CD25/CD127/CD95/CD27 that CD4+ naive, central memory, regulatory and stem cell-like memory cells were sorted. This clone has more than one count but fewer than ten. Expressed TCRB transcripts were sequenced because the isolated RNA had all been reverse transcribed beforehand. TCRdb keeps only in-frame clones here, not all; method: immunoSEQ multiplex PCR. There are more than 350,000 clones in the sample; approximately 10% occur only once, and approximately 0.05% lies in the top ten.

Material for sequencing was naive CD4+ T cells from blood. This TCR was recovered from a woman aged 18-30 years in good health. This chain connects TRBV7-9 to TRBJ2-7; 8 bases line up with TRBD1. The CDR3 protein is CASSSDRGRSYEQYF. The CDR3 nucleotides read TGTGCCAGCAGCTCTGACAGGGGAAGATCCTACGAGCAGTACTTC.